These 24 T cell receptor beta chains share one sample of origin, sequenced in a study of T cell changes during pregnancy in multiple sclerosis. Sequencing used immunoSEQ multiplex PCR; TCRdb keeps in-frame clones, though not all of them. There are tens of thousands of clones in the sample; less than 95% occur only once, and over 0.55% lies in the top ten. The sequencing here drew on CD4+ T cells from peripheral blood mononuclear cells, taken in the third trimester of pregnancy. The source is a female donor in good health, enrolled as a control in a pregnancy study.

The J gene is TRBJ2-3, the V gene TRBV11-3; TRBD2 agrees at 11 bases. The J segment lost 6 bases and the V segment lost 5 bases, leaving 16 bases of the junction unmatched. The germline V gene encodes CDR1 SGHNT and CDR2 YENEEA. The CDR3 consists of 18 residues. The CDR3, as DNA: TGTGCCAGCAGCCAATTAGCGGGAGGGGCTTTGTGTTCCGATACGCAGTATTTT. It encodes CASSQLAGGALCSDTQYF.

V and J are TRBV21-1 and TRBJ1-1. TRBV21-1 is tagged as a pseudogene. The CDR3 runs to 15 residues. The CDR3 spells CASSKSIPGNGEAFF. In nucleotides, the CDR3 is TGTGCCAGCAGCAAATCGATTCCCGGGAACGGTGAAGCTTTCTTT.

The CDR3 nucleotides read TGCGCCAGCAGATCGGGACAGGGGATGGGTAATGAAAAACTGTTTTTT. Translation gives CASRSGQGMGNEKLFF. The chain carries TRBV5-1 and TRBJ1-4; TRBD1 matches 10 bases. Trimming cost V 5 bases and J 4 bases; bases outside gene matches: 8. This CDR3 is 16 amino acids long. Per the germline V gene, CDR1 is SGHRS and CDR2 is YFSETQ. Combining the CDR3 with reference TRBV5-1 and TRBJ1-4 gives the whole variable domain KAGVTQTPRYLIKTRGQQVTLSCSPISGHRSVSWYQQTPGQGLQFLFEYFSETQRNKGNFPGRFSGRQFSNSRSEMNVSTLELGDSALYLCASRSGQGMGNEKLFFGSGTQLSVL.

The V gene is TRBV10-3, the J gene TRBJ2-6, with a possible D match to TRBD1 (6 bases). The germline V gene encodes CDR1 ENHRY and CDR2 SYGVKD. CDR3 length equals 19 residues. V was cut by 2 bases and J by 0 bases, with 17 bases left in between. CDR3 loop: CAISETLTGRSSGANVLTF. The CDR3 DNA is TGTGCCATCAGTGAGACCCTGACAGGCCGATCCTCTGGGGCCAACGTCCTGACTTTC.

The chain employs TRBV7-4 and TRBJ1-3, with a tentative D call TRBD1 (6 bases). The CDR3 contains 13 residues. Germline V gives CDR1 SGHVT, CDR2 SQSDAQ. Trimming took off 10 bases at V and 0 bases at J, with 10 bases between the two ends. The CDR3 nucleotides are TGTGCCATCGGACAGCACTCTGGAAACACCATATATTTT. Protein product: CAIGQHSGNTIYF.

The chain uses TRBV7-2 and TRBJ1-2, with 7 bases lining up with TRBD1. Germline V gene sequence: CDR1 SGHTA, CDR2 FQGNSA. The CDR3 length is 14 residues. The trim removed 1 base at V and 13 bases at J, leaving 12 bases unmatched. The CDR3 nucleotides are TGTGCCAGCAGCTTAGTTGGGACAGCCCTAATCGGCACCTTC. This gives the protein CASSLVGTALIGTF. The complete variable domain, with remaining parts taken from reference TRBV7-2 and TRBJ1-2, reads GAGVSQSPSNKVTEKGKDVELRCDPISGHTALYWYRQSLGQGLEFLIYFQGNSAPDKSGLPSDRFSAERTGGSVSTLTIQRTQQEDSAVYLCASSLVGTALIGTFGSGTRLTVV.

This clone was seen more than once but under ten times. The CDR3 region is CASSTRGRSPQETQYF. DNA of the CDR3: TGTGCCAGCAGTACCCGAGGGAGATCCCCTCAAGAGACCCAGTACTTC. This chain connects TRBV28 to TRBJ2-5, with D possibly being TRBD2 (5 bases). CDR1 MDHEN and CDR2 SYDVKM come from the germline V gene. The CDR3 loop spans 16 amino acids. V lost 5 bases and J 2 bases, leaving 18 bases between the germline ends.

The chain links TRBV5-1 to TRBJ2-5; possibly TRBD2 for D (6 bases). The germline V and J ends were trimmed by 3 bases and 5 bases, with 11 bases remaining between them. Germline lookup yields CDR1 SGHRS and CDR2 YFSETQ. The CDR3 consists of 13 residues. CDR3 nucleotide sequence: TGCGCCAGCAGCTGGGGAGGTTCGGAGACCCAGTACTTC. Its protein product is CASSWGGSETQYF.

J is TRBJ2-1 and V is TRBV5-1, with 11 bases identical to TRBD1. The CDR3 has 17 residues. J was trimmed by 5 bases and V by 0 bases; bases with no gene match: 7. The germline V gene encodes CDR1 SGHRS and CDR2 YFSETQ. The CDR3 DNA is TGCGCCAGCAGCTTGGGCCCCGGGACAGGGGGTAACAATGAGCAGTTCTTC. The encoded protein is CASSLGPGTGGNNEQFF.

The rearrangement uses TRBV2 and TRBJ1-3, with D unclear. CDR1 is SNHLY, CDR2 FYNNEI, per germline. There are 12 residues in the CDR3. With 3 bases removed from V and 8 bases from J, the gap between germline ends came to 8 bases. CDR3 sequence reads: CASSETADTIYF. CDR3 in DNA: TGTGCCAGCAGTGAGACCGCGGACACCATATATTTT. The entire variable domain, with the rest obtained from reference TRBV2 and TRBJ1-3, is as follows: EPEVTQTPSHQVTQMGQEVILRCVPISNHLYFYWYRQILGQKVEFLVSFYNNEISEKSEIFDDQFSVERPDGSNFTLKIRSTKLEDSAMYFCASSETADTIYFGEGSWLTVV.

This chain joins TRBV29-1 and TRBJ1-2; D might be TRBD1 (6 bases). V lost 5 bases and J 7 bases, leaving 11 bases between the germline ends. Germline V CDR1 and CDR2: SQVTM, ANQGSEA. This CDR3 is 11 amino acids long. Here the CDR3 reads CSVLRGSGYTF. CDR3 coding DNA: TGCAGCGTTCTTAGGGGGTCTGGCTACACCTTC.

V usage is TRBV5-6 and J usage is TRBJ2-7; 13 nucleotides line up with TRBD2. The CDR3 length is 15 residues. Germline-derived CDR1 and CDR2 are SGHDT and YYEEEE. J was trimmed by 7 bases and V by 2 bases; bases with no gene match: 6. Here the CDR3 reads CASSLRTSGRLEQYF. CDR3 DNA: TGTGCCAGCAGCTTAAGGACTAGCGGGAGATTGGAGCAGTACTTC.

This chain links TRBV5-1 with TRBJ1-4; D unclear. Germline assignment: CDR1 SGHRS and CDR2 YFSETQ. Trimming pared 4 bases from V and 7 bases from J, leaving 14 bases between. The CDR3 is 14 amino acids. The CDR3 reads CASSLKMSGEKLFF. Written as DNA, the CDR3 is TGCGCCAGCAGCCTAAAGATGTCGGGTGAAAAACTGTTTTTT.

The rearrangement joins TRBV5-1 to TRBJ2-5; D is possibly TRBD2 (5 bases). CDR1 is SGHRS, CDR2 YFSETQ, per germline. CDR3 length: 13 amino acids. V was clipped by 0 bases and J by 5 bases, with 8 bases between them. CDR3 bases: TGCGCCAGCAGCTTGGCAGGAGGCGAGACCCAGTACTTC. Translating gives CASSLAGGETQYF.

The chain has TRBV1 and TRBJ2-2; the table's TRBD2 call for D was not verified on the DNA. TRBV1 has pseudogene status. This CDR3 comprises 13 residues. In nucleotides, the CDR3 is TGCACCAATAGCGGGGGGGCGGTCGGGGAGCTGTTTTTT. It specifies CTNSGGAVGELFF.

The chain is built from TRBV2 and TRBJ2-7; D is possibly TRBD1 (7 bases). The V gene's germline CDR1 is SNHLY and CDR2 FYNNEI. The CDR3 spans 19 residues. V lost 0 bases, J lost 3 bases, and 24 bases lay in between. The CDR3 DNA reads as TGTGCCAGCAGTGAAGCCGGGGGAAGAGGAACAGGGGATGTCTACGAGCAGTACTTC. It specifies CASSEAGGRGTGDVYEQYF.

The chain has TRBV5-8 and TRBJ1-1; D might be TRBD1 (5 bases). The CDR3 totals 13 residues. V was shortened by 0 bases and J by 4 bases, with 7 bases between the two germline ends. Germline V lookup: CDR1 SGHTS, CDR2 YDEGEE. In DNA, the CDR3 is TGTGCCAGCAGCTTGGTGACAGTCACTGAAGCTTTCTTT. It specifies CASSLVTVTEAFF.

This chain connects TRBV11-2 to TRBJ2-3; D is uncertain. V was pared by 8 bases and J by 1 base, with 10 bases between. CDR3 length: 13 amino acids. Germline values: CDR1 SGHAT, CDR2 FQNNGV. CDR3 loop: CASALARTDTQYF. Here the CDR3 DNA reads TGTGCCAGCGCCTTGGCCCGCACAGATACGCAGTATTTT.

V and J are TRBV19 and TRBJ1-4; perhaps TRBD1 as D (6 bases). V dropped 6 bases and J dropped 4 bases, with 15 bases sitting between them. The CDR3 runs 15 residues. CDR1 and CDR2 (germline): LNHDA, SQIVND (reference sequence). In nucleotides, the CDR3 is TGTGCCAGTAGCCCGGGGGGACAAATTAATGAAAAACTGTTTTTT. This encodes CASSPGGQINEKLFF.

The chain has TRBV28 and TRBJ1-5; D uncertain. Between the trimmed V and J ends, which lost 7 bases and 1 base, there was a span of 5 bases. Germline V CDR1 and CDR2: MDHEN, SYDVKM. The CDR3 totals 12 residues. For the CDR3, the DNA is TGTGCCAGCATCGGGAGCAATCAGCCCCAGCATTTT. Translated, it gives CASIGSNQPQHF.

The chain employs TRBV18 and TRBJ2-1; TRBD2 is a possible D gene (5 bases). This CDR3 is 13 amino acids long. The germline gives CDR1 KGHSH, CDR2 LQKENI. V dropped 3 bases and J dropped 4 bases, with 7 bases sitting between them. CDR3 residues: CASSPERYNEQFF. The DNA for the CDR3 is TGTGCCAGCTCACCGGAGCGGTACAATGAGCAGTTCTTC. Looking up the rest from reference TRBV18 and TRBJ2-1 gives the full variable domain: NAGVMQNPRHLVRRRGQEARLRCSPMKGHSHVYWYRQLPEEGLKFMVYLQKENIIDESGMPKERFSAEFPKEGPSILRIQQVVRGDSAAYFCASSPERYNEQFFGPGTRLTVL.

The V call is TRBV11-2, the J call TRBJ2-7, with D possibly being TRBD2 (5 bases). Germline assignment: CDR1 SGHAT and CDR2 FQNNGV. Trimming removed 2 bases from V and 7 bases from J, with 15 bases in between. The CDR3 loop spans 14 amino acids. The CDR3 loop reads CASSLIAGPMEQYF. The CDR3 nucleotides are TGTGCCAGCAGCTTAATTGCGGGCCCCATGGAGCAGTACTTC.

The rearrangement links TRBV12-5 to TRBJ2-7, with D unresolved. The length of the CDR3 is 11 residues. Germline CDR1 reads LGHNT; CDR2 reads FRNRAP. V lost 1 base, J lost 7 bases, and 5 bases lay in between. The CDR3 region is CASGLGQEQYF. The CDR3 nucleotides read TGTGCTAGTGGTTTGGGTCAGGAGCAGTACTTC.

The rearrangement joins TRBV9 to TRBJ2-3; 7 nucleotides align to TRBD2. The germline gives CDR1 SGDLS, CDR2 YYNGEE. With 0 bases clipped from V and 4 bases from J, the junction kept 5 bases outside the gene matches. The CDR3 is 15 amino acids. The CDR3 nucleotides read TGTGCCAGCAGCGTAGAGGCGGGAGTATCAGATACGCAGTATTTT. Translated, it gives CASSVEAGVSDTQYF.